This T cell receptor beta chain originates from a study of post-analysis software for immune sequencing data. Study-level points and caveats: Comparison of patients with controls showed about 5 TRBV segments more frequent in patients, TRBV5-6, TRBV5-1 and TRBV20-1 among them.

Unique-molecular-identifier-tagged TCR beta cDNA libraries were used. From around 1 to 9.1 million T cells, 450,000 to 550,000 cDNA molecules were obtained. TCRdb re-called the PCR reads with MiXCR, one entry per CDR3 protein. The table records around 440,000 distinct CDR3 sequences, nearly 45% of them present only once. The CDR3 loop spans 15 amino acids. With V trimmed by 0 bases and J by 7 bases, 8 bases remained unmatched. Germline assignment: CDR1 LGHDT and CDR2 YNNKEL (reference sequence). A word on this clonotype: No antigen is known for it.

Input material: blood. The J gene is TRBJ1-2, the V gene TRBV3-1; 7 nucleotides agree with TRBD1. The receptor was isolated from a girl aged 5 to 17 with multiple sclerosis. The CDR3 here is CASSQDGRGRGGYTF. In DNA form, the CDR3 reads TGTGCCAGCAGCCAAGATGGAAGGGGGCGAGGTGGCTACACCTTC.